The 16 T cell receptor beta chains presented below share a single source sample, sequenced in a study of response to subunit inactivated influenza vaccine (dated by TCRdb to about 2018). The method behind the library was RT-PCR. Sequenced on an Illumina HiSeq 2500. TCRdb itself trimmed the public reads at Q25 with fastp, ran MiXCR and retained productive beta chains. When rows share a CDR3 protein, they turn into one entry using the most common DNA and genes. For this sample there are 710,000 or so distinct CDR3 sequences; less than 20% appear just once. The ten biggest clones cover about 9.9% of the sample. This specimen was PBMCs from blood, taken 12 days after vaccination. These receptors came from a man aged 45-65 years who received an inactivated influenza vaccine. Donor details come from another sample of the same person, matched by shared clones.

The CDR3 coding sequence is TGTGCCAGCAGCCTTGGGCAGGGTTCTCGCGAGCAGTACTTC. Protein product: CASSLGQGSREQYF. The rearrangement joins TRBV12-3 or TRBV12-4 to TRBJ2-7; a weak D match, TRBD1 (5 bases). There are 14 residues in the CDR3. Trimming cost V 6 bases and J 6 bases, with 18 bases left between them.

This clonotype was counted between two and nine times. The V gene is TRBV30, the J gene TRBJ2-2, with D perhaps TRBD1 or TRBD2 (5 bases each). The CDR3 sequence is 14 residues long. Germline CDR1 is GTSNPN and CDR2 is SVGIG (reference sequence). Trimming removed 3 bases at V and 0 bases at J, with 8 bases between. The DNA for the CDR3 is TGTGCCTGGAGGGTGGGGGCGAACACCGGGGAGCTGTTTTTT. It is translated as CAWRVGANTGELFF.

This clonotype has more than one count but fewer than ten. This chain links TRBV7-2 with TRBJ1-1, with D unclear. The CDR3 contains 13 residues. V was shortened by 6 bases and J by 1 base, with 9 bases between the two germline ends. Looked up from germline, CDR1 is SGHTA and CDR2 is FQGNSA. CDR3 sequence: CASRHTENTEAFF. CDR3 bases: TGTGCCAGCAGGCACACAGAGAACACTGAAGCTTTCTTT.

In its sample, this clonotype was seen a few times. The chain carries TRBV20-1 and TRBJ2-3, with 7 bases identical to TRBD2. V lost 2 bases, J lost 1 base, and 6 bases stayed unmatched. The CDR3 runs 15 residues. Per the germline V gene, CDR1 is DFQATT and CDR2 is SNEGSKA (reference sequence). Here the CDR3 DNA reads TGCAGTGCTAGACCAGCGGGACTGGGCACAGATACGCAGTATTTT. This encodes CSARPAGLGTDTQYF.

Details on this clonotype: Since a much larger clone is just one base distant, this may be a read error. This chain connects TRBV14 to TRBJ1-1; tentatively, D is TRBD1 (5 bases). The V and J ends lost 2 bases and 0 bases respectively, with 7 bases between them. Germline loops: CDR1 SGHDN, CDR2 FVKESK. This CDR3 contains 14 residues. The CDR3 DNA reads as TGTGCCAGCAGCCAATTAGGGGTGAACACTGAAGCTTTCTTT. Its protein product is CASSQLGVNTEAFF.

The chain recombines TRBV20-1 with TRBJ2-7; D unresolved. This CDR3 has 15 amino acids. Looked up from germline, CDR1 is DFQATT and CDR2 is SNEGSKA (reference sequence). V shed 0 bases and J shed 0 bases, with 12 bases lying between them. The CDR3 region has the DNA TGCAGTGCTAGAGATCTGGCCGTCGGCTCCTACGAGCAGTACTTC. Its protein is CSARDLAVGSYEQYF.

This clonotype was seen ten or more times. CDR3 DNA: TGCAGCGTCGGAGGACTAGCGGGAGTCAGCTCCTACAATGAGCAGTTCTTC. Protein: CSVGGLAGVSSYNEQFF. The V gene is TRBV29-1, the J gene TRBJ2-1; TRBD2 aligns across 13 bases. After removal of 6 bases from V and 0 bases from J, the junction contained 8 bases not matched to a gene. The CDR3 consists of 17 residues. From germline, CDR1 is SQVTM and CDR2 ANQGSEA.

This chain links TRBV20-1 with TRBJ2-4; no firm D call. The CDR3 is 16 amino acids. Deletions cut 0 bases from V and 2 bases from J, with 14 bases between. Germline-derived CDR1 and CDR2 are DFQATT and SNEGSKA (reference sequence). Here the CDR3 reads CSAREILVGSKNIQYF. CDR3 coding DNA: TGCAGTGCTAGAGAGATCCTTGTAGGTTCCAAAAACATTCAGTACTTC.

The genes are TRBV4-2 and TRBJ2-7; D perhaps matches TRBD1 (5 bases). CDR3 length equals 14 residues. CDR1 is LGHNA and CDR2 is YNFKEQ in the germline V gene. V lost 2 bases and J lost 1, with 9 bases in between. DNA of the CDR3: TGTGCCAGCAGCCAACCCCCAGGGTCCTACGAGCAGTACTTC. Protein: CASSQPPGSYEQYF.

The rearrangement joins TRBV6-1 to TRBJ2-4, with D possibly called TRBD1 or TRBD2 (5 bases each). The CDR3 has 14 amino acids. Germline CDR1 MNHNS, CDR2 SASEGT. Trimming removed 8 bases at V and 8 bases at J, with 19 bases between. CDR3 amino acids: CASLPGPTPHIQYF. The CDR3 coding sequence is TGTGCCAGCTTACCGGGACCTACCCCGCACATTCAGTACTTC.

This chain joins TRBV28 and TRBJ1-2, with TRBD1 matching 9 bases. Germline lookup yields CDR1 MDHEN and CDR2 SYDVKM. The trim removed 3 bases at V and 2 bases at J, leaving 4 bases unmatched. The CDR3 consists of 15 residues. This CDR3 is CASSFFDRGNYGYTF. The CDR3 DNA follows: TGTGCCAGCAGTTTTTTCGACAGGGGGAACTATGGCTACACCTTC.

J is TRBJ2-2 and V is TRBV6-5; 11 bases align to TRBD2. CDR1 MNHEY and CDR2 SVGAGI come from the germline V gene. V trimming: 0 bases; J trimming: 6 bases; junction bases outside the gene matches: 9. The CDR3 covers 18 residues. The CDR3, as DNA: TGTGCCAGCAGTTACTCCTTAACACTAGCGGGGGTATCCGGGGAGCTGTTTTTT. Protein sequence: CASSYSLTLAGVSGELFF.

The sample holds a few counts of this clonotype. The chain links TRBV12-3 or TRBV12-4 to TRBJ2-1, with unresolved D. Trimming stripped 3 bases from V and 9 bases from J, with 9 bases between. This CDR3 has 12 amino acids. This CDR3 is CASSFYRSEQFF. The CDR3 nucleotides are TGTGCCAGCAGTTTCTACCGGAGTGAGCAGTTCTTC.

In this sample, this clonotype turned up many times. This rearrangement joins TRBV7-9 to TRBJ2-4, with a tentative D call TRBD1 (5 bases). Trimming stripped 3 bases from V and 0 bases from J, with 9 bases between. Germline CDR1 reads SEHNR; CDR2 reads FQNEAQ (reference sequence). This CDR3 region has 15 residues. The CDR3 protein is CASSLQTEAKNIQYF. DNA of the CDR3: TGTGCCAGCAGCTTGCAGACAGAAGCCAAAAACATTCAGTACTTC.

The chain recombines TRBV7-6 with TRBJ2-7, with TRBD1 identical over 11 bases. The trim removed 1 base at V and 6 bases at J, leaving 8 bases unmatched. Germline V lookup: CDR1 SGHVS, CDR2 FNYEAQ. The CDR3 is made up of 16 amino acids. CDR3 in DNA: TGTGCCAGCAGCTTAGTCGGGGACAGGGGGACAAGCGAGCAGTACTTC. Amino acids: CASSLVGDRGTSEQYF.

The chain combines TRBV10-3 with TRBJ2-1; 8 nucleotides align to TRBD2. Losses at the gene ends were 4 bases for V and 0 bases for J; bases not matched to a gene: 2. The CDR3 covers 15 residues. Germline V gives CDR1 ENHRY, CDR2 SYGVKD. The CDR3 DNA follows: TGTGCCATCAGTGGGGGGACTAGCTCCTACAATGAGCAGTTCTTC. Protein product: CAISGGTSSYNEQFF.